These 16 T cell receptor beta chains came from one sample sequenced in a study of cytomegalovirus exposure and HLA in healthy donors. Researchers ran the PCR with 60 Vbeta and 13 Jbeta primers. Some clones are missing from TCRdb's copy, which holds only in-frame ones; the method was immunoSEQ multiplex PCR. This sample has under 75,000 clones, with 55% to 75% found just once. Specimen: PBMCs. The receptors shown here come from a man in his forties or fifties in good health and CMV-seropositive.

The CDR3 reads CASSYSSLGANEQYF. CDR3 bases: TGTGCCAGCAGTTACTCGAGTCTAGGGGCAAACGAGCAGTACTTC. The chain combines TRBV6-5 with TRBJ2-7; possible D gene TRBD1, 5 bases. CDR3 size: 15 residues. Germline CDR1 and CDR2: MNHEY and SVGAGI. V gave up 0 bases and J gave up 5 bases, with 14 bases separating them.

The CDR3 protein is CASSFLAGGQDTQYF. In DNA, the CDR3 is TGTGCCAGCAGCTTCCTAGCGGGGGGTCAAGATACGCAGTATTTT. The chain uses TRBV11-2 and TRBJ2-3; 11 bases align to TRBD2. The J segment lost 5 bases and the V segment lost 3 bases, leaving 4 bases of the junction unmatched. The CDR3 is made up of 15 amino acids. Germline V gene sequence: CDR1 SGHAT, CDR2 FQNNGV.

J is TRBJ2-3 and V is TRBV11-2; no reliable D call. The CDR3 sequence is 14 residues long. The V and J ends lost 5 bases and 1 base respectively, with 10 bases between them. The germline V gene encodes CDR1 SGHAT and CDR2 FQNNGV. This CDR3 is CASSPHPGTDTQYF. As DNA, the CDR3 is TGTGCCAGCAGCCCACACCCTGGCACAGATACGCAGTATTTT.

This chain uses TRBV7-8 with TRBJ1-1; D ambiguous. This CDR3 is built from 13 residues. V dropped 11 bases and J dropped 5 bases, with 18 bases sitting between them. Germline assignment: CDR1 SGHVS and CDR2 FQNEAQ. CDR3 protein: CADAPLGWTEAFF. CDR3 coding DNA: TGTGCCGATGCCCCCCTCGGTTGGACTGAAGCTTTCTTT.

This chain connects TRBV7-9 to TRBJ1-2; a possible D gene is TRBD1 (5 bases). In germline, CDR1 is SEHNR, CDR2 FQNEAQ (reference sequence). The CDR3 runs 14 residues. Trimming shortened V by 3 bases and J by 4 bases, and 12 bases separated the two germline ends. The CDR3: CASSLGLGAYGYTF. Written as DNA, the CDR3 is TGTGCCAGCAGCTTGGGGTTAGGGGCCTATGGCTACACCTTC.

V usage is TRBV27 and J usage is TRBJ1-1, with a weak D call TRBD1 (6 bases). This CDR3 is built from 12 residues. Germline CDR1 is MNHEY and CDR2 is SMNVEV (reference sequence). V lost 3 bases to trimming and J lost 6 bases, with 8 bases between them. The CDR3 bases are TGTGCCAGCAGTTTTAGGGGGTCTGAAGCTTTCTTT. Translation: CASSFRGSEAFF.

The rearrangement links TRBV14 to TRBJ1-4; 7 bases are a match to TRBD1. J was trimmed by 3 bases and V by 1 base; bases with no gene match: 2. Germline CDR1 SGHDN, CDR2 FVKESK. The CDR3 is 15 amino acids. The CDR3 sequence is CASSQAGTANEKLFF. CDR3 coding DNA: TGTGCCAGCAGCCAAGCCGGGACAGCTAATGAAAAACTGTTTTTT.

This chain uses TRBV30 with TRBJ2-2; possible D gene TRBD2, 6 bases. CDR1 GTSNPN and CDR2 SVGIG come from the germline V gene (reference sequence). The CDR3 covers 16 residues. V lost 0 bases and J 5 bases, leaving 16 bases between the germline ends. For the CDR3, the DNA is TGTGCCTGGAGTGTATCCGCGGGGCACCGAACCGGGGAGCTGTTTTTT. As protein: CAWSVSAGHRTGELFF.

This clone was observed a handful of times. The chain combines TRBV7-2 with TRBJ2-5; TRBD2 is a possible D gene (5 bases). Looked up from germline, CDR1 is SGHTA and CDR2 is FQGNSA. The CDR3 spans 13 residues. V lost 2 bases, J lost 3 bases, and 7 bases lay in between. CDR3 coding DNA: TGTGCCAGCAGCTTAACCGGGAAAGAGACCCAGTACTTC. It yields the protein CASSLTGKETQYF.

The V gene is TRBV7-2, the J gene TRBJ1-6; 7 bases are a match to TRBD1. J gave up 9 bases and V 5 bases, and 4 bases lay outside the gene matches. Germline V gene lookup returns CDR1 SGHTA and CDR2 FQGNSA. This CDR3 has 13 amino acids. CDR3 protein: CASSNDRVSPLHF. In nucleotides, the CDR3 is TGTGCCAGCAGCAACGACAGGGTTTCACCCCTCCACTTT.

V gene TRBV19 combines with J gene TRBJ2-1, with 7 bases lining up with TRBD2. J gave up 7 bases and V 8 bases, and 11 bases lay outside the gene matches. Per the germline V gene, CDR1 is LNHDA and CDR2 is SQIVND (reference sequence). The CDR3 spans 14 residues. The CDR3 coding sequence is TGTGCCAGTCGACGGGGAGGGGTCGTTAATGAGCAGTTCTTC. Protein product: CASRRGGVVNEQFF. The variable domain in full, completed from reference TRBV19 and TRBJ2-1, reads DGGITQSPKYLFRKEGQNVTLSCEQNLNHDAMYWYRQDPGQGLRLIYYSQIVNDFQKGDIAEGYSVSREKKESFPLTVTSAQKNPTAFYLCASRRGGVVNEQFFGPGTRLTVL.

This clone appeared a few times. This rearrangement joins TRBV6-5 to TRBJ2-5; possibly TRBD2 for D (5 bases). Trimming removed 4 bases from V and 0 bases from J, with 9 bases in between. This CDR3 has 14 amino acids. The germline gives CDR1 MNHEY, CDR2 SVGAGI. The CDR3 is CASSSRADQETQYF. Here the CDR3 DNA reads TGTGCCAGCAGTTCGAGGGCCGACCAAGAGACCCAGTACTTC.

This clone was detected only once. The chain carries TRBV18 and TRBJ1-5, with 10 bases fitting TRBD1. Germline lookup yields CDR1 KGHSH and CDR2 LQKENI. V shed 4 bases, J shed 1 base, and the junction held 10 bases outside the gene matches. The CDR3 sequence is 18 residues long. The DNA of the CDR3 is TGTGCCAGCTCACGGGGGGACAGGGGCGGTTGGAGCAATCAGCCCCAGCATTTT. It specifies CASSRGDRGGWSNQPQHF.

This clone was seen a few times. The germline gene is not matched at one end of the junction; a read error may be the cause. V is TRBV11-2 and J is TRBJ2-1, with TRBD1 matching over 8 bases. This CDR3 has 12 residues. Per germline, CDR1 SGHAT and CDR2 FQNNGV. As DNA, the CDR3 is TGTGCCAGCAGCGTAGACAGGGGTGAGCAGTTCTTC. Protein: CASSVDRGEQFF.

This chain joins TRBV4-2 and TRBJ1-3, with a possible D match to TRBD1 (5 bases). This CDR3 contains 18 residues. Trimming removed 0 bases from V and 0 bases from J, with 15 bases in between. Germline V gene lookup returns CDR1 LGHNA and CDR2 YNFKEQ. Here the CDR3 reads CASSQEGPDSVSGNTIYF. DNA for the CDR3: TGTGCCAGCAGCCAAGAGGGGCCTGACAGCGTCTCTGGAAACACCATATATTTT.

This clone appeared a single time. This chain uses TRBV15 with TRBJ2-7; weak D call: TRBD2 (6 bases). V was pared by 1 base and J by 3 bases, with 13 bases between. Germline values: CDR1 LNHNV, CDR2 YYDKDF (reference sequence). CDR3 size: 15 residues. CDR3 sequence reads: CATSRVVAGNYEQYF. The DNA for the CDR3 is TGTGCCACCAGCAGAGTTGTGGCGGGGAACTACGAGCAGTACTTC.